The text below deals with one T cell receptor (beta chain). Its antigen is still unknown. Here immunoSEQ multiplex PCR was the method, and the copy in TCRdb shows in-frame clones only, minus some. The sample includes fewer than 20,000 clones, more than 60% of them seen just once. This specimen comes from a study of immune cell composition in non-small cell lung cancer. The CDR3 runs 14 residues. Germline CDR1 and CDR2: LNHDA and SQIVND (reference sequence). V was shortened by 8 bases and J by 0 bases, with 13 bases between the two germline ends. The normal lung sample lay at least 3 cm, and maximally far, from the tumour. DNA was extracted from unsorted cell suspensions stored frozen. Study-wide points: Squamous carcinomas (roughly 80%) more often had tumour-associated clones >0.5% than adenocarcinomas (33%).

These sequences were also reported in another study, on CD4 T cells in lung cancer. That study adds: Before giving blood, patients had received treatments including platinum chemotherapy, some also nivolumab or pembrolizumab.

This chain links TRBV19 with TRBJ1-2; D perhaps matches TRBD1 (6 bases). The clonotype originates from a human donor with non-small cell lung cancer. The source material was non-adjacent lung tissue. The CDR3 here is CASWDNTANYGYTF. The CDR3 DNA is TGTGCCAGTTGGGACAACACAGCTAACTATGGCTACACCTTC.